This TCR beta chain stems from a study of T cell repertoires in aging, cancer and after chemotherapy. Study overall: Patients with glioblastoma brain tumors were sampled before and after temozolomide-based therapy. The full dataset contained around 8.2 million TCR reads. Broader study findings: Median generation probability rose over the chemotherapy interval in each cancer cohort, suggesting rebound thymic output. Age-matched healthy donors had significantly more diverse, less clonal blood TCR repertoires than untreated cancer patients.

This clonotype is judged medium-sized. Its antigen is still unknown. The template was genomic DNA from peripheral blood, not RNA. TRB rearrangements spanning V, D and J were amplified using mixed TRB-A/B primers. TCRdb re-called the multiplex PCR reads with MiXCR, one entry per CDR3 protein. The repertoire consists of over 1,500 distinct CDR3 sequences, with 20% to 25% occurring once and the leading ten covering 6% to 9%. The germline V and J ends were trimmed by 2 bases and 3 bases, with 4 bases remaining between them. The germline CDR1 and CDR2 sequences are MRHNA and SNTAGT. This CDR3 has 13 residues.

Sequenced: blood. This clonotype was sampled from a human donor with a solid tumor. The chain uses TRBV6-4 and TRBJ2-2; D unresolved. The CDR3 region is CASSDRDTGELFF. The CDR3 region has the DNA TGTGCCAGCAGTGACAGGGACACCGGGGAGCTGTTTTTT.